This TCR beta chain came from a study of shared clonotypes between healthy human individuals. Deep was the level used in running the assay. Sequenced by immunoSEQ multiplex PCR; TCRdb stores in-frame clones only, minus some. The sample holds more than 600,000 clones, just over 90% seen once. Naive CD8 cells, CD45RO-negative and positively selected for CCR7, excluded terminally differentiated effector memory CD45RA+ cells. CDR3 length equals 16 residues. CDR1 and CDR2 from the germline V gene are SEHNR and FQNEAQ (reference sequence). V gave up 4 bases and J gave up 6 bases; unmatched junction bases: 8.

The rearrangement joins TRBV7-9 to TRBJ2-1; 11 bases agree with TRBD2. The sequencing sample was made of naive CD8+ T cells sorted from blood. The TCR originated in a man between 25 and 39 years old in good health. In DNA form, the CDR3 reads TGTGCCAGCAGCTCCGCAACTAGCGGGAGTGTCAATGAGCAGTTCTTC. It specifies CASSSATSGSVNEQFF.